This T cell receptor beta chain was sequenced during a study of shared clonotypes between healthy human individuals. About the study: Plates per donor: three CD4 naive, three CD4 memory, two CD8 naive, one CD8 memory. Study findings and constraints: Tissues were not sampled, only blood, and their repertoires likely differ. In a few donors, around 5% of naive CD4 clonotypes appeared in common.

Remarks on this clone: The target antigen is unknown.

The data were produced by immunoSEQ multiplex PCR, yet TCRdb's version contains in-frame clones alone and is incomplete. The table includes hundreds of thousands of clones, more than 70% detected once. V dropped 2 bases and J dropped 6 bases, with 12 bases sitting between them. Looked up from germline, CDR1 is SGHRS and CDR2 is YFSETQ. The CDR3 contains 13 residues. Donors comprised only Caucasian adults living in Nashville, Tennessee. The chain has TRBV5-1 and TRBJ2-7, with TRBD1 as a possible D gene (5 bases). This sequence was found in a woman aged 25 to 39 in good health. The sample taken for sequencing was memory CD4+ T cells sorted from blood. Subset specified: CD45RA-negative fraction. CDR3 sequence reads: CASSFSQGTEQYF. CDR3 in DNA: TGCGCCAGCAGCTTTTCCCAGGGAACCGAGCAGTACTTC.